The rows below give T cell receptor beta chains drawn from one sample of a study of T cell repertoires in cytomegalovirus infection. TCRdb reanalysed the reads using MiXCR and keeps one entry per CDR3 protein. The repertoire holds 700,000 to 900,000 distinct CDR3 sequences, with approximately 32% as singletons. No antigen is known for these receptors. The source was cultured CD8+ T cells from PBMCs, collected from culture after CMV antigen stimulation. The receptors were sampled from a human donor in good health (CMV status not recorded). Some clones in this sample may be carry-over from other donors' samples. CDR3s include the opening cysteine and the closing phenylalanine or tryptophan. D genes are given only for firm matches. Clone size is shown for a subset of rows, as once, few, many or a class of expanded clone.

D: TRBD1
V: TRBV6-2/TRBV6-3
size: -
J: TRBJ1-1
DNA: TGTGCCAGCAGGTGGACAGGGGACAACACTGAAGCTTTCTTT
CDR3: CASRWTGDNTEAFF

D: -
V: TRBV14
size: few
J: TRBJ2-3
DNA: TGTGCCAGCAGCCAAGATCCCCAGTTCACTAGCACAGATACGCAGTATTTT
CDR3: CASSQDPQFTSTDTQYF

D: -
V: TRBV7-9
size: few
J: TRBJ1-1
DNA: TGTGCCAGCAGCTTAGACCTGGGGGGGGCAGGGCAGGATGAAGCTTTCTTT
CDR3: CASSLDLGGAGQDEAFF

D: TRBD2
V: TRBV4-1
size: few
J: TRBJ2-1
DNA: TGCGCCAGCAGCCTCCGGGCCGCTAGCGGGGGGCCACTAAATTCCTACAATGAGCAGTTCTTC
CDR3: CASSLRAASGGPLNSYNEQFF

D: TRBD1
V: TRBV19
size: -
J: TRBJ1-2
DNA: TGTGCCAGTATTGCTTCCGGACGACAGGGTTTGAGCGAGGGCTACACCTTC
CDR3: CASIASGRQGLSEGYTF

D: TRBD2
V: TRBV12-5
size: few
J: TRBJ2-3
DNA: TGTGCTAGTGGTCAGCGGGGGGGGCCAGATACGCAGTATTTT
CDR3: CASGQRGGPDTQYF

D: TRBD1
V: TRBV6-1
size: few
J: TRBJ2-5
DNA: TGTGCCAGCAGAGACAGGGGGAGAGAGTTTGGGGAGACCCAGTACTTC
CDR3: CASRDRGREFGETQYF

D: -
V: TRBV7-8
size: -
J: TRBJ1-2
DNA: TGTGCCAGCAGTCCAACCAGGCGCAACTATGGCTACACCTTC
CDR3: CASSPTRRNYGYTF

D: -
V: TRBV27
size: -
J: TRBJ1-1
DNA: TGTGCCAGCAGTTCCGGACCCGACACTGAAGCTTTCTTT
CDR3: CASSSGPDTEAFF

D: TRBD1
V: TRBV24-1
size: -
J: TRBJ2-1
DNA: TGTGCCACCAGTGATATGCGACAGGGGGGTTCCTACAATGAGCAGTTCTTC
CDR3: CATSDMRQGGSYNEQFF

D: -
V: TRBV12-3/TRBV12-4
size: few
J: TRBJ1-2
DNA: TGTGCCAGCACCTCGACGGGCTCTGTATATGGCTACACCTTC
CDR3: CASTSTGSVYGYTF

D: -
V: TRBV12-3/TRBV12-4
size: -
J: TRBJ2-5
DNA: TGTGCCAGCAGTTTATCCTTCGGCCAGAAAGAGACCCAGTACTTC
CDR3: CASSLSFGQKETQYF

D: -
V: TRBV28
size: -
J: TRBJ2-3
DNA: TGTGCCAGCAGGCGCCCCACTAGCACAGATACGCAGTATTTT
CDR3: CASRRPTSTDTQYF

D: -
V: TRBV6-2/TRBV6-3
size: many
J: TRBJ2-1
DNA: TGTGCCAGCAGTCTTTTCGGGGGTTACAATGAGCAGTTCTTC
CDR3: CASSLFGGYNEQFF

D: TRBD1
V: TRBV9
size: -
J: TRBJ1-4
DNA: TGTGCCAGCAGCGTAGCAGGGACAGGGCTTCAGAAACTGTTTTTT
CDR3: CASSVAGTGLQKLFF

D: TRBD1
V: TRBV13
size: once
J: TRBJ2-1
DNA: TGTGCCAGCAGCTTCCCTCCAAGAGGGGACAGGGGACTTGCTGACTCCTACAATGAGCAGTTCTTC
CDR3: CASSFPPRGDRGLADSYNEQFF

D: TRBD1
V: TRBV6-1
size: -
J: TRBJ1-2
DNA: TGTGCCAGCAGTGAAGAGCTAGGGGGCAGGGGAGTGGATGGCTACACCTTC
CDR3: CASSEELGGRGVDGYTF

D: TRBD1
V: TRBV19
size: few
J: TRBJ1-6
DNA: TGTGCCAGTAGTACCGACAGGGAATTGGCATATAATTCACCCCTCCACTTT
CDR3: CASSTDRELAYNSPLHF

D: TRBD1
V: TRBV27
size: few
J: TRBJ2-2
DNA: TGTGCCAGCAGTTCCGGGACAGGGGAGACCGGGGAGCTGTTTTTT
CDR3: CASSSGTGETGELFF

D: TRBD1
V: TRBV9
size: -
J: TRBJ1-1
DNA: TGTGCCAGCAGCGTTCTGACAGGGGGCCCGAACACTGAAGCTTTCTTT
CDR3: CASSVLTGGPNTEAFF

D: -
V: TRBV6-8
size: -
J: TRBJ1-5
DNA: TGTGCCAGCAGCTGGGGGGGGGGTCATCAGCCCCAGCATTTT
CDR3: CASSWGGGHQPQHF

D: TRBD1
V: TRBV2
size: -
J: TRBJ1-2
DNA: TGTGCCATACCGCCTTCGAGGACAGGTCCTCTCTATGGCTACACCTTC
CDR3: CAIPPSRTGPLYGYTF

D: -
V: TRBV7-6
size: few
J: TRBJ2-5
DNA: TGTGCCAGTCTGAGTGGGTCCCAAGAGACCCAGTACTTC
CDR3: CASLSGSQETQYF

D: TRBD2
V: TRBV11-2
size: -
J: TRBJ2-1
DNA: TGTGCCAGCAGCTTAGGACTAGCACTGGTTCGCTCCAATGAGCAGTTCTTC
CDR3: CASSLGLALVRSNEQFF

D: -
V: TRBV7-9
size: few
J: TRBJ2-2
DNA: TGTGCCAGCAGCTTCCCCCCGGAGGCAGGGGGGGACACCGGGGAGCTGTTTTTT
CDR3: CASSFPPEAGGDTGELFF

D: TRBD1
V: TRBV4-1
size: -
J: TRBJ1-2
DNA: TGCGCCAGCAGCCGCGCCCCAGGGGGCTCGGATGGCTACACCTTC
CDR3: CASSRAPGGSDGYTF

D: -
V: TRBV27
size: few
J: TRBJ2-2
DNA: TGTGCCAGCAGTGGGGACGGGGCAGGGTGGCTCACCGGGGAGCTGTTTTTT
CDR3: CASSGDGAGWLTGELFF

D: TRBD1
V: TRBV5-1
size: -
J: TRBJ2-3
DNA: TGCGCCAGCAGCTTGTGGTGGGACAGACTTCTCCCAGATACGCAGTATTTT
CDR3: CASSLWWDRLLPDTQYF

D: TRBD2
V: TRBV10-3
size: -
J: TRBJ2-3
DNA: TGTGCCATCAGAGAGACTAGCGGGGGCACTGGGGATACGCAGTATTTT
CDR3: CAIRETSGGTGDTQYF

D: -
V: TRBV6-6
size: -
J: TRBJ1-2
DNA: TGTGCCAGCAGTTACGATAAGTTATTTGTCTTCTTC
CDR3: CASSYDKLFVFF

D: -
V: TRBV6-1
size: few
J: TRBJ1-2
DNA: TGTGCCAGCAGTGAAGTGACAGATGTTAACTATGGCTACACCTTC
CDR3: CASSEVTDVNYGYTF

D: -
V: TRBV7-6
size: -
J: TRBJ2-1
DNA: TGTGCTAGCAGCTTAGATGGTGCAGGGTTCGATGAGCAGTTCTTC
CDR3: CASSLDGAGFDEQFF

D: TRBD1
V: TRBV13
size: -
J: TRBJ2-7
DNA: TGTGCCAGCAGCTTAGTGGTACAGGGGTCCTACGAGCAGTACTTC
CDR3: CASSLVVQGSYEQYF

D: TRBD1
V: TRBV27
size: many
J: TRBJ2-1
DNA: TGTGCCAGCAGTTTGCCGACAGGGGGCGGGAACAATGAGCAGTTCTTC
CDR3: CASSLPTGGGNNEQFF

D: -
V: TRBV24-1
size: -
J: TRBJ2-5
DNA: TGTGCCACCGGGCGCAGGGACCAAGAGACCCAGTACTTC
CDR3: CATGRRDQETQYF

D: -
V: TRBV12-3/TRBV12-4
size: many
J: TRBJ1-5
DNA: TGTGCCAGCAGTTTACGGGACCGGCCGAGAGATCAGCCCCAGCATTTT
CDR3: CASSLRDRPRDQPQHF

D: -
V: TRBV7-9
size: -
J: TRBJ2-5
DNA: TGTGCCAGCTCTTTGCGGGGACAGACAAAAGAGACCCAGTACTTC
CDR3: CASSLRGQTKETQYF

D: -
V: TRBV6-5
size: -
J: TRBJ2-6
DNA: TGTGCCAGCTTCACCCACAGGGACCCTGGGGCCAACGTCCTGACTTTC
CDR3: CASFTHRDPGANVLTF

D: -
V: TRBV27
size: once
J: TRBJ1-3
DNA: TGTGCCAGCAGTACCGGGGGGTCCTCTGGAAACACCATATATTTT
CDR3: CASSTGGSSGNTIYF

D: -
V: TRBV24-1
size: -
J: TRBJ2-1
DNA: TGTGCCACCAGTGATCACCGGGGGGCGGGGTGGCATGAGCAGTTCTTC
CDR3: CATSDHRGAGWHEQFF

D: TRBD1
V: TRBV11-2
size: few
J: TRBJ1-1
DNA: TGTGCCAGCAGCTTGTGGGACAGGGGAAAAAAGAACACTGAAGCTTTCTTT
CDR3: CASSLWDRGKKNTEAFF

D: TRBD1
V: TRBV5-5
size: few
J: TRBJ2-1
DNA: TGTGCCAGCAGCTTGGAAGGCAGGGGGTCGAATGAGCAGTTCTTC
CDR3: CASSLEGRGSNEQFF

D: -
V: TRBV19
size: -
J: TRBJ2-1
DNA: TGTGCCAGTAGTCCCCGGGGAAGGGGCACCTACAATGAGCAGTTCTTC
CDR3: CASSPRGRGTYNEQFF

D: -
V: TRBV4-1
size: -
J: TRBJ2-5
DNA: TGCGCCAGCAGCCAAGTGGGGGGCCGAGAGACCCAGTACTTC
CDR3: CASSQVGGRETQYF

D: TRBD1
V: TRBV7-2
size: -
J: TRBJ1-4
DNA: TGTGCCAGCAGCGCAGACCCAGGGGGTAGGACTTGGGAAAAACTGTTTTTT
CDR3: CASSADPGGRTWEKLFF

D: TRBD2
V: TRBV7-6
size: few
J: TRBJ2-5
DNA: TGTGCCAGCAGCTTAGTCCGACTAGCGGGGGCCCAAGAGACCCAGTACTTC
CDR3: CASSLVRLAGAQETQYF

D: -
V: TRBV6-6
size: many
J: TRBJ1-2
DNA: TGTGCCAGCAGTTATTCGACAGTAAACTATGGCTACACCTTC
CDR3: CASSYSTVNYGYTF

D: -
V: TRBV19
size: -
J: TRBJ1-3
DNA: TGTGCCAGTAGTATAGCGGTATCTGGAAACACCATATATTTT
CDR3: CASSIAVSGNTIYF

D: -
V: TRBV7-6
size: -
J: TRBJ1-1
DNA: TGTGCCAGCAGCTTAGCGTCAGGGGACCCTTTCTTT
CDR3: CASSLASGDPFF

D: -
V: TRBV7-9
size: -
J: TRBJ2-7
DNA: TGTGCCAGCACCGAACCGAATCGGAGGGCGATAGGCTACGAGCAGTACTTC
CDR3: CASTEPNRRAIGYEQYF

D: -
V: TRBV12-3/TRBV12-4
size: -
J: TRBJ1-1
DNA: TGTGCCAGCAGTTTCGGCAGGGTTACTGAAGCTTTCTTT
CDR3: CASSFGRVTEAFF

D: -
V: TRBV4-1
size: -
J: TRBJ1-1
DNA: TGCGCCAGCAGCCAGGGTCCGGGACTTGAAGCTTTCTTT
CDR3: CASSQGPGLEAFF

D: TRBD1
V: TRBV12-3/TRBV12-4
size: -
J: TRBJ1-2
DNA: TGTGCCAGCAGTCCGACCGGGACAGGGGGCGGCTACACCTTC
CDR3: CASSPTGTGGGYTF